The 16 T cell receptor beta chains presented below share a single source sample, sequenced in a study of early T cells in non-severe SARS-CoV-2 infection (dated by TCRdb to the early 2020s). The method was 5' RACE. TCRdb names NextSeq 500 as the instrument used. Clones were called with MiXCR by TCRdb after fastp trimmed the public reads at Q25, and only in-frame beta chains were retained. Rows with one shared CDR3 protein collapse into an entry with the most common genes and DNA. Counted in this sample were about 60,000 distinct CDR3 sequences; over 10% of them appeared once. In total, the top ten clones hold around 4.7% of the sample. Sequencing input: whole blood. The receptors come from an adult who was a healthcare worker with PCR-confirmed SARS-CoV-2 infection or an uninfected control (not recorded which).

In its sample, this clonotype was seen many times. The rearrangement links TRBV4-1 to TRBJ1-6; D uncertain. Germline V gene lookup returns CDR1 MGHRA and CDR2 YSYEKL. V lost 4 bases to trimming and J lost 5 bases, with 12 bases between them. CDR3 length: 15 residues. The CDR3 nucleotides are TGCGCCAGCAGCCTCTGGCCCCGGGATAATTCACCCCTCCACTTT. This translates into CASSLWPRDNSPLHF.

This clonotype was seen many times. The V call is TRBV9, the J call TRBJ2-1; no clear D. The CDR3 totals 13 residues. Looked up from germline, CDR1 is SGDLS and CDR2 is YYNGEE. The V and J ends lost 6 bases and 4 bases respectively, with 11 bases between them. In DNA form, the CDR3 reads TGTGCCAGCACCAGCGACTTTTACAATGAGCAGTTCTTC. Translating it yields CASTSDFYNEQFF.

A few counts support this clonotype. The chain uses TRBV5-1 and TRBJ2-3; maybe TRBD2 (5 bases). Trimming took off 3 bases at V and 5 bases at J, with 16 bases between the two ends. This CDR3 has 15 amino acids. In germline, CDR1 is SGHRS, CDR2 YFSETQ. In DNA, the CDR3 is TGCGCCAGCAGCTCCCTTCTAGCTAGTGTAGATACGCAGTATTTT. Protein product: CASSSLLASVDTQYF.

This clonotype was found many times. The chain couples TRBV20-1 to TRBJ1-2, with D maybe TRBD1 (5 bases). V was cut by 5 bases and J by 0 bases, with 19 bases left in between. Germline V CDR1 and CDR2: DFQATT, SNEGSKA (reference sequence). The CDR3 consists of 16 residues. The CDR3 sequence: CSASQGYLNSNYGYTF. The CDR3 region has the DNA TGCAGTGCTTCGCAGGGATACCTGAATTCTAACTATGGCTACACCTTC.

The chain couples TRBV11-3 to TRBJ2-1, with a tentative D call TRBD1 (5 bases). Trimming stripped 6 bases from V and 6 bases from J, with 9 bases between. Germline V gives CDR1 SGHNT, CDR2 YENEEA. This CDR3 region has 12 residues. This CDR3 is CASSKGANEQFF. The CDR3 DNA sequence: TGTGCCAGCAGTAAAGGGGCCAATGAGCAGTTCTTC.

The V call is TRBV6-5, the J call TRBJ1-1; a weak D match, TRBD1 (5 bases). CDR1 is MNHEY, CDR2 SVGAGI, per germline. Between the trimmed V and J ends, which lost 6 bases and 6 bases, there was a span of 14 bases. The CDR3 is 13 amino acids. The CDR3 bases are TGTGCCAGCAGGACATCTGGGGGAGCTGAAGCTTTCTTT. It encodes CASRTSGGAEAFF.

The V and J genes are TRBV15 and TRBJ2-3; D is possibly TRBD1 or TRBD2 (5 bases each). The CDR3 spans 14 residues. CDR1 is LNHNV, CDR2 YYDKDF, per germline (reference sequence). V was shortened by 3 bases and J by 6 bases, with 13 bases between the two germline ends. CDR3 region: CATSRGSGLDTQYF. In DNA form, the CDR3 reads TGTGCCACCAGCAGGGGGTCGGGGCTTGATACGCAGTATTTT.

This clonotype was observed at least ten times. This chain uses TRBV20-1 with TRBJ1-6; D is perhaps TRBD1 (6 bases). This CDR3 is 15 amino acids long. V was trimmed by 0 bases and J by 12 bases, leaving 18 bases between them. Germline CDR1 and CDR2: DFQATT and SNEGSKA (reference sequence). For the CDR3, the DNA is TGCAGTGCTAGAGATATACAGGACAGTCGGGGACCCCTCCACTTT. Translating gives CSARDIQDSRGPLHF.

The CDR3 DNA follows: TGTGCTAGTGGTTTGGAGAGGGGTTACAATGAGCAGTTCTTC. Amino acid sequence: CASGLERGYNEQFF. The V gene is TRBV12-5, the J gene TRBJ2-1; either TRBD1 or TRBD2 may supply D (5 bases each). This CDR3 contains 14 residues. Trimming removed 1 base at V and 4 bases at J, with 8 bases between. From germline, CDR1 is LGHNT and CDR2 FRNRAP.

This clonotype was detected a few times. V gene TRBV7-8 combines with J gene TRBJ1-1; TRBD1 is a possible D gene (5 bases). V was shortened by 7 bases and J by 0 bases, with 9 bases between the two germline ends. Germline-derived CDR1 and CDR2 are SGHVS and FQNEAQ. The CDR3 runs to 13 residues. The CDR3 nucleotides read TGTGCCAGCACCAGGGACCTGAACACTGAAGCTTTCTTT. This gives the protein CASTRDLNTEAFF.

This clonotype was picked up many times. The rearrangement links TRBV12-3 or TRBV12-4 to TRBJ2-3; D is unclear. The CDR3 sequence is 12 residues long. Trimming removed 3 bases at V and 3 bases at J, with 4 bases between. The CDR3 nucleotides are TGTGCCAGCAGTTTGCGTACAGATACGCAGTATTTT. Residues: CASSLRTDTQYF.

This chain joins TRBV6-2 or TRBV6-3 and TRBJ1-6; D call uncertain. The CDR3 has 14 residues. V was trimmed by 3 bases and J by 5 bases, leaving 8 bases between them. The germline V gene encodes CDR1 MNHEY and CDR2 SVGEGT. This CDR3 is CASSYRLDNSPLHF. In nucleotides, the CDR3 is TGTGCCAGCAGTTATCGTCTAGATAATTCACCCCTCCACTTT.

Only a few counts were recorded for this clonotype. V usage is TRBV20-1 and J usage is TRBJ2-7; D might be TRBD1 (5 bases). The ends were cut back, 6 bases at V and 3 bases at J, with 12 bases in the middle. CDR3 length: 12 residues. Germline lookup yields CDR1 DFQATT and CDR2 SNEGSKA (reference sequence). CDR3: CSAQDTFYEQYF. As DNA, the CDR3 is TGCAGTGCCCAGGACACCTTCTACGAGCAGTACTTC.

This clonotype was seen repeatedly, ten times or more. The chain joins TRBV28 to TRBJ2-7; no firm D call. The germline V gene encodes CDR1 MDHEN and CDR2 SYDVKM. This CDR3 comprises 12 residues. V was trimmed by 6 bases and J by 5 bases, leaving 11 bases between them. CDR3 protein: CASSLFAHEQYF. CDR3 in DNA: TGTGCCAGCAGCCTCTTTGCTCACGAGCAGTACTTC.

This clonotype rates as medium-sized. The rearrangement links TRBV19 to TRBJ2-5; 9 nucleotides line up with TRBD2. With 9 bases clipped from V and 5 bases from J, the junction kept 16 bases outside the gene matches. CDR1 is LNHDA and CDR2 is SQIVND in the germline V gene (reference sequence). This CDR3 has 16 residues. This CDR3 reads CASSKLRSGRGETQYF. The DNA for the CDR3 is TGTGCCAGCTCAAAGCTTCGTAGCGGGAGAGGGGAGACCCAGTACTTC.

This clonotype was found many times. The rearrangement links TRBV7-2 to TRBJ2-2; TRBD2 agrees at 7 bases. The V segment lost 4 bases and the J segment 4 bases; nucleotides outside the gene matches: 0. This CDR3 has 13 amino acids. In germline, CDR1 is SGHTA, CDR2 FQGNSA. CDR3 in amino acids: CASSWTSTGELFF. CDR3 nucleotides: TGTGCCAGCAGCTGGACTAGCACCGGGGAGCTGTTTTTT.